A single sample is the source of the 7 T cell receptor beta chains below, sequenced in a study of identical twins. MiXCR, run by TCRdb on the 5' RACE reads, gives a single entry per CDR3 protein. The sample includes just under 550,000 distinct CDR3 sequences, 13% to 15% seen only once; the top ten take around 0.4%. This sample also appeared in a second study, on yellow fever vaccine responses in identical twins.

Specimen: CD4+ T cells sorted from blood. The receptors derive from a woman aged 18-30 years in good health.

This rearrangement joins TRBV18 to TRBJ2-1; D is undetermined. This CDR3 comprises 13 residues. The V end was cut by 5 bases, the J end by 4 bases, with 9 bases between. CDR1 is KGHSH and CDR2 is LQKENI in the germline V gene. The CDR3 loop is CASSAVLYNEQFF. The CDR3, as DNA: TGTGCCAGCTCAGCAGTCCTGTACAATGAGCAGTTCTTC.

The CDR3 sequence is CASSFSGSQPQHF. DNA of the CDR3: TGTGCCAGCAGTTTCTCAGGGTCCCAGCCCCAGCATTTT. This chain links TRBV28 with TRBJ1-5; TRBD1 is a possible D gene (5 bases). Germline assignment: CDR1 MDHEN and CDR2 SYDVKM. The V gene lost 3 bases and the J gene lost 7 bases, with 10 bases spanning the gap. The CDR3 runs to 13 residues.

The rearrangement joins TRBV3-1 to TRBJ2-2; no clear D. The CDR3 loop spans 14 amino acids. The V end was cut by 1 base, the J end by 0 bases, with 3 bases between. Per germline, CDR1 LGHDT and CDR2 YNNKEL (reference sequence). For the CDR3, the DNA is TGTGCCAGCAGCCAAGTTCCGAACACCGGGGAGCTGTTTTTT. It encodes CASSQVPNTGELFF.

The gene calls are TRBV19 and TRBJ2-2; D is ambiguous. V was shortened by 1 base and J by 5 bases, with 11 bases between the two germline ends. The length of the CDR3 is 15 residues. Germline V CDR1 and CDR2: LNHDA, SQIVND (reference sequence). The CDR3 region is CASSIGGTPTGELFF. The CDR3 bases are TGTGCCAGTAGTATAGGAGGTACACCTACCGGGGAGCTGTTTTTT.

The V gene is TRBV20-1, the J gene TRBJ2-3; 7 positions match TRBD2. With 6 bases clipped from V and 2 bases from J, the junction kept 8 bases outside the gene matches. This CDR3 is 14 amino acids long. Germline V gene data show CDR1 as DFQATT and CDR2 as SNEGSKA (reference sequence). The CDR3 is CSARASGLTDTQYF. The CDR3, as DNA: TGCAGTGCGCGAGCTAGCGGCCTCACAGATACGCAGTATTTT.

The table lists this clonotype with many counts. CDR3: CASSLQVGGPTGELFF. The CDR3 DNA sequence: TGTGCCAGCAGTTTACAGGTGGGGGGACCCACCGGGGAGCTGTTTTTT. The rearrangement links TRBV12-3 or TRBV12-4 to TRBJ2-2; a possible D gene is TRBD2 (6 bases). This CDR3 has 16 amino acids. V was clipped by 2 bases and J by 4 bases, with 14 bases between them.

The chain joins TRBV5-1 to TRBJ2-5; D not certain. CDR1 SGHRS and CDR2 YFSETQ come from the germline V gene. Trimming stripped 4 bases from V and 4 bases from J, with 20 bases between. CDR3 length: 16 amino acids. In DNA, the CDR3 is TGCGCCAGCAGCCAGACCCTACTTGGATCCACAGAGACCCAGTACTTC. This codes for CASSQTLLGSTETQYF. Complete variable domain (other parts from reference TRBV5-1 and TRBJ2-5): KAGVTQTPRYLIKTRGQQVTLSCSPISGHRSVSWYQQTPGQGLQFLFEYFSETQRNKGNFPGRFSGRQFSNSRSEMNVSTLELGDSALYLCASSQTLLGSTETQYFGPGTRLLVL.